Shown below are 18 T cell receptor beta chains from a single sample sequenced in a study of control samples from healthy donors and cancer patients. This table comes from immunoSEQ multiplex PCR, and its TCRdb copy is limited to in-frame clones, with some not included. This sample has roughly 88,000 clones, with 90% to 95% found just once. The sample comprised blood. The origin of the receptors is a man aged 18 to 30 in good health.

The chain is built from TRBV11-3 and TRBJ2-7; D ambiguous. The length of the CDR3 is 14 residues. The germline CDR1 and CDR2 sequences are SGHNT and YENEEA. The V gene lost 0 bases and the J gene lost 6 bases, with 12 bases spanning the gap. The CDR3 loop reads CASSLDRVSTEQYF. The CDR3 DNA reads TGTGCCAGCAGCTTAGATAGAGTTTCCACCGAGCAGTACTTC.

The chain employs TRBV9 and TRBJ2-1; 10 nucleotides line up with TRBD2. The germline CDR1 and CDR2 sequences are SGDLS and YYNGEE. CDR3 length equals 15 residues. The V segment lost 1 base and the J segment 8 bases; nucleotides outside the gene matches: 6. The CDR3 nucleotides read TGTGCCAGCAGCGTAATGAGCGGGAGGGTGCATGAGCAGTTCTTC. Protein sequence: CASSVMSGRVHEQFF.

V and J are TRBV7-9 and TRBJ2-3; a possible D gene is TRBD1 (6 bases). The V gene's germline CDR1 is SEHNR and CDR2 FQNEAQ (reference sequence). Trimming removed 4 bases from V and 4 bases from J, with 9 bases in between. The CDR3 is made up of 13 amino acids. In DNA form, the CDR3 reads TGTGCCAGCAGCTCCAGGGGCCCAGATACGCAGTATTTT. Translated: CASSSRGPDTQYF.

This chain links TRBV7-2 with TRBJ1-1; unclear D gene. CDR3 length: 11 amino acids. Germline CDR1 reads SGHTA; CDR2 reads FQGNSA. V gave up 9 bases and J gave up 8 bases, with 13 bases separating them. The CDR3 nucleotides read TGTGCCAGTAGCCTGTCGGGAGAAGCTTTCTTT. Its translation: CASSLSGEAFF.

The chain has TRBV18 and TRBJ1-1; no firm D call. V was pared by 4 bases and J by 4 bases, with 13 bases between. The CDR3 has 14 amino acids. CDR1 is KGHSH, CDR2 LQKENI, per germline. The CDR3 bases are TGTGCCAGCTCACTCGAGGGCCGGGGCACTGAAGCTTTCTTT. It specifies CASSLEGRGTEAFF.

This clone was detected a few times. The genes are TRBV15 and TRBJ1-1; unclear D gene. The CDR3 loop spans 14 amino acids. Deletions cut 0 bases from V and 7 bases from J, with 12 bases between. The V gene's germline CDR1 is LNHNV and CDR2 YYDKDF (reference sequence). CDR3 sequence (DNA): TGTGCCACCAGCAGAGAGGACGGACGAAATGAAGCTTTCTTT. Translated: CATSREDGRNEAFF.

The chain has TRBV6-4 and TRBJ2-4, with D possibly TRBD1 on 6 matching bases. This CDR3 spans 17 amino acids. V lost 1 base and J 0 bases, leaving 13 bases between the germline ends. Germline assignment: CDR1 MRHNA and CDR2 SNTAGT. The chain's CDR3 is CASSDCRDILAKNIQYF. CDR3 coding DNA: TGTGCCAGCAGTGACTGCCGGGACATACTAGCCAAAAACATTCAGTACTTC.

The chain has TRBV19 and TRBJ1-5; no clear D gene. CDR3 size: 12 residues. Trimming left V 2 bases short and J 3 bases short, with 2 bases between. Germline V gene lookup returns CDR1 LNHDA and CDR2 SQIVND (reference sequence). CDR3 nucleotides: TGTGCCAGTAGTATATACAATCAGCCCCAGCATTTT. It translates to CASSIYNQPQHF. Together with reference TRBV19 and TRBJ1-5, the CDR3 gives the full variable domain: DGGITQSPKYLFRKEGQNVTLSCEQNLNHDAMYWYRQDPGQGLRLIYYSQIVNDFQKGDIAEGYSVSREKKESFPLTVTSAQKNPTAFYLCASSIYNQPQHFGDGTRLSIL.

The chain uses TRBV25-1 and TRBJ1-2; D is uncertain. CDR1 is MGHDK and CDR2 is SYGVNS in the germline V gene. Trimming stripped 3 bases from V and 6 bases from J, with 14 bases between. This CDR3 is 14 amino acids long. The chain's CDR3 is CASSDEPGVDGYTF. In DNA form, the CDR3 reads TGTGCCAGCAGTGATGAGCCGGGAGTTGATGGCTACACCTTC.

The V gene is TRBV7-9, the J gene TRBJ1-2; TRBD1 aligns across 11 bases. This CDR3 contains 14 residues. Germline CDR1 is SEHNR and CDR2 is FQNEAQ (reference sequence). Trimming at V came to 5 bases and at J to 10 bases, leaving 9 bases not matched to a gene. Here the CDR3 DNA reads TGTGCCAGCAGCCCCCGGGACAGGGGGGAGACCTACACCTTC. Protein sequence: CASSPRDRGETYTF.

A single count supports this clone. This sequence joins TRBV6-2 or TRBV6-3 and TRBJ1-1; D is undetermined. V was cut by 7 bases and J by 4 bases, with 19 bases left in between. Germline CDR1 is MNHEY and CDR2 is SVGEGT. The CDR3 has 15 residues. This CDR3 reads CASTPVLGPSTEAFF. The CDR3 coding sequence is TGTGCCAGCACCCCGGTGCTCGGGCCTTCCACTGAAGCTTTCTTT.

The chain carries TRBV5-6 and TRBJ1-2, with unresolved D. Germline CDR1 SGHDT, CDR2 YYEEEE. The CDR3 is made up of 12 amino acids. The V end lost 0 bases, the J end lost 6 bases, and 6 bases lay between the germline ends. CDR3 residues: CASSLAFNGYTF. For the CDR3, the DNA is TGTGCCAGCAGCTTGGCCTTCAATGGCTACACCTTC.

This sequence joins TRBV2 and TRBJ1-1, with a possible D match to TRBD1 (5 bases). The CDR3 extends over 17 amino acids. Deletions cut 4 bases from V and 0 bases from J, with 18 bases between. Looked up from germline, CDR1 is SNHLY and CDR2 is FYNNEI. The CDR3: CASSAGDGRGMNTEAFF. CDR3 sequence (DNA): TGTGCCAGCAGTGCGGGGGACGGCCGCGGGATGAACACTGAAGCTTTCTTT.

The chain carries TRBV27 and TRBJ1-1, with D perhaps TRBD1 (6 bases). The CDR3 is 14 amino acids. The V end was cut by 5 bases, the J end by 3 bases, with 13 bases between. Germline loops: CDR1 MNHEY, CDR2 SMNVEV (reference sequence). The CDR3 loop reads CASSPQGSDTEAFF. The CDR3 bases are TGTGCCAGCAGTCCACAGGGATCGGACACTGAAGCTTTCTTT.

V is TRBV27 and J is TRBJ1-1, with D tentatively TRBD1 (6 bases). Looked up from germline, CDR1 is MNHEY and CDR2 is SMNVEV (reference sequence). Trimming removed 6 bases at V and 0 bases at J, with 8 bases between. The CDR3 sequence is 13 residues long. Here the CDR3 DNA reads TGTGCCAGCAGCTCAGGGGTGAACACTGAAGCTTTCTTT. The encoded protein is CASSSGVNTEAFF.

The V call is TRBV6-5, the J call TRBJ1-2, with D tentatively TRBD1 (5 bases). Germline V lookup: CDR1 MNHEY, CDR2 SVGAGI. V lost 2 bases, J lost 6 bases, and 13 bases lay in between. There are 14 residues in the CDR3. DNA for the CDR3: TGTGCCAGCAGTTACGGGCGAGGGGCGGATGGCTACACCTTC. Encoded protein: CASSYGRGADGYTF.

This clone was counted once. V gene TRBV3-1 (or the pseudogene TRBV3-2) combines with J gene TRBJ1-1; 8 nucleotides match TRBD1. Looked up from germline, CDR1 is LGHDT and CDR2 is YNNKEL (reference sequence). Trimming took 4 bases from V and 5 from J; bases not matched to a gene: 9. The CDR3 length is 15 residues. The DNA for the CDR3 is TGTGCCAGCAGCCCGGGGACAGGTGAGGATACTGAAGCTTTCTTT. It is translated as CASSPGTGEDTEAFF.

V and J are TRBV4-1 and TRBJ2-5; 7 nucleotides match TRBD2. The CDR3 totals 14 residues. V lost 1 base, J lost 5 bases, and 4 bases stayed unmatched. Germline CDR1 reads MGHRA; CDR2 reads YSYEKL. DNA of the CDR3: TGCGCCAGCAGCCAAGTGTGGGGGGGGGAGACCCAGTACTTC. It yields the protein CASSQVWGGETQYF.